The subject of this entry is one TCR beta chain. The data originate from a study of blood T cell repertoires in COVID-19. CDR1 is MNHEY and CDR2 is SVGAGI in the germline V gene. The CDR3 consists of 13 residues. The germline V and J ends were trimmed by 4 bases and 8 bases, with 14 bases remaining between them. As originally analysed: Estimated nucleated cell counts came from reference gene primer amplification. The repertoire was sequenced with immunoSEQ multiplex PCR; TCRdb's copy has only in-frame clones and lacks some. That table gives V, J and clone size, and the DNA gave D and trimming. The data show about 140,000 clones, with approximately 90% seen just once and 11% held by the top ten.

The chain combines TRBV6-5 with TRBJ1-2; D possibly corresponds to TRBD1 (6 bases). This TCR was recovered from a woman older than 75 with acute or convalescent COVID-19. The specimen sequenced was peripheral blood. The CDR3 sequence: CASSSIPGEGYTF. The CDR3, as DNA: TGTGCCAGCAGTTCTATTCCAGGGGAAGGCTACACCTTC.